The rows below give T cell receptor beta chains drawn from one sample of a study of blood T cell repertoires in COVID-19. Using immunoSEQ multiplex PCR, the repertoire was profiled, and TCRdb retains in-frame clones only, with some absent. Here the sample spans about 260,000 clones, about nine tenths being singletons. The sample consisted of peripheral blood. The source is a woman aged 40 to 50 who had recovered from COVID-19. CDR3s include the opening cysteine and the closing phenylalanine or tryptophan. The order of the fields is clone size, V gene, J gene, D gene, CDR3 protein, CDR3 DNA. The D gene is left open where the match is weak. Part of the rows lack a size; the others show once, few, many or a class for expanded clones.

NA,TRBV18,TRBJ2-1,NA,CASSLIPGGAEQFF,TGTGCCAGCTCACTAATCCCGGGGGGCGCTGAGCAGTTCTTC
once,TRBV5-1,TRBJ1-1,TRBD1,CASSLGTDLTEAFF,TGCGCCAGCAGCCTGGGGACAGATCTAACTGAAGCTTTCTTT
NA,TRBV30,TRBJ2-7,NA,CAWRDSTYEQYF,TGTGCCTGGAGGGACTCAACCTACGAGCAGTACTTC
NA,TRBV6-6,TRBJ2-7,NA,CASSGAGAAYEQYF,TGTGCCAGCAGTGGAGCGGGTGCCGCCTACGAGCAGTACTTC
NA,TRBV5-1,TRBJ2-5,TRBD1,CASGIGTGGGETQYF,TGCGCCAGCGGAATCGGGACAGGGGGTGGAGAGACCCAGTACTTC
once,TRBV5-6,TRBJ1-2,TRBD1,CASSGQGSGYTF,TGTGCCAGCAGCGGACAGGGGAGCGGCTACACCTTC
NA,TRBV6-5,TRBJ2-7,NA,CASSLAGTSYEQYF,TGTGCCAGCAGTTTAGCCGGGACAAGCTACGAGCAGTACTTC
NA,TRBV9,TRBJ2-6,TRBD1,CASSLRQGNISGANVLTF,TGTGCCAGCAGCCTTCGACAGGGTAACATATCTGGGGCCAACGTCCTGACTTTC
once,TRBV18,TRBJ2-5,NA,CASSPSVTSETQYF,TGTGCCAGCTCACCATCAGTCACATCGGAGACCCAGTACTTC
NA,TRBV7-9,TRBJ2-5,TRBD1,CASSFRTGERETQYF,TGTGCCAGCAGCTTCCGGACAGGGGAACGCGAGACCCAGTACTTC
NA,TRBV7-9,TRBJ1-1,NA,CASSFGNTEAFF,TGTGCCAGCAGCTTTGGCAACACTGAAGCTTTCTTT
NA,TRBV5-6,TRBJ2-5,NA,CASSPQRREQETQYF,TGTGCCAGCAGCCCTCAGCGGAGGGAGCAAGAGACCCAGTACTTC
few,TRBV5-1,TRBJ1-3,NA,CASSLDWEGRNTIYF,TGCGCCAGCAGCTTGGACTGGGAGGGAAGAAACACCATATATTTT
NA,TRBV19,TRBJ2-3,TRBD2,CASSIQGAGGRFTDTQYF,TGTGCCAGTAGTATACAGGGAGCGGGGGGCCGATTCACAGATACGCAGTATTTT
NA,TRBV9,TRBJ2-3,NA,CASSVGTTLTDTQYF,TGTGCCAGCAGCGTAGGGACTACCCTCACAGATACGCAGTATTTT
NA,TRBV18,TRBJ1-3,NA,CASSPQGTGGNTIYF,TGTGCCAGCTCACCGCAGGGGACCGGTGGAAACACCATATATTTT
NA,TRBV6-5,TRBJ1-1,NA,CASLRQSNTEAFF,TGTGCCAGCCTGAGACAATCAAATACTGAAGCTTTCTTT
NA,TRBV4-1,TRBJ2-1,NA,CASSQEPFITVPQFF,TGCGCCAGCAGCCAAGAACCCTTTATTACAGTTCCGCAGTTCTTC
NA,TRBV7-8,TRBJ2-7,NA,CASRLLGQTYEQYF,TGTGCCAGCAGGCTCCTAGGACAGACTTACGAGCAGTACTTC
NA,TRBV3-1/TRBV3-2,TRBJ1-6,NA,CASSPGTYHSPLHF,TGTGCCAGCAGCCCCGGGACATACCATTCACCCCTCCACTTT
NA,TRBV10-1,TRBJ2-6,TRBD1,CASRYPGQGPFILAGANVLTF,TGCGCCAGCAGGTACCCGGGACAGGGCCCCTTCATCCTAGCTGGGGCCAACGTCCTGACTTTC
NA,TRBV10-3,TRBJ2-3,TRBD2,CATAKALAGAPDTQYF,TGTGCCACCGCGAAGGCCCTAGCGGGGGCCCCAGATACGCAGTATTTT
NA,TRBV18,TRBJ1-1,TRBD1,CASSANRGRGNTEAFF,TGTGCCAGCTCAGCGAACAGGGGGCGAGGGAACACTGAAGCTTTCTTT
once,TRBV5-8,TRBJ2-5,NA,CASSLGLRVRETQYF,TGTGCCAGCAGCTTGGGCCTCAGGGTCCGGGAGACCCAGTACTTC
NA,TRBV5-4,TRBJ1-3,NA,CASSLDRAVGTIYF,TGTGCCAGCAGCTTGGACAGGGCGGTCGGCACCATATATTTT
NA,TRBV11-2,TRBJ1-2,TRBD1,CASSFTTTGVYGYTF,TGTGCCAGCAGCTTTACCACGACAGGGGTCTATGGCTACACCTTC
NA,TRBV3-1/TRBV3-2,TRBJ1-2,NA,CASSQAPGYGYTF,TGTGCCAGCAGCCAAGCACCGGGATATGGCTACACCTTC
NA,TRBV5-1,TRBJ2-1,NA,CASSTDGTYNEQFF,TGCGCCAGCAGCACGGACGGGACCTACAATGAGCAGTTCTTC
NA,TRBV7-9,TRBJ1-2,NA,CASSLLAVLDYGYTF,TGTGCCAGCAGCTTATTGGCTGTGTTGGACTATGGCTACACCTTC
NA,TRBV3-1/TRBV3-2,TRBJ1-3,NA,CASSQEYREGNTIYF,TGTGCCAGCAGCCAAGAGTACAGGGAGGGAAACACCATATATTTT
NA,TRBV6-5,TRBJ2-6,NA,CASAVGGTGANVLTF,TGTGCCAGCGCTGTCGGGGGAACTGGGGCCAACGTCCTGACTTTC
NA,TRBV2,TRBJ2-2,NA,CASSAYRQANTGELFF,TGTGCCAGCAGTGCTTACAGACAGGCGAACACCGGGGAGCTGTTTTTT
NA,TRBV19,TRBJ1-1,TRBD1,CASSTTDRGDTEAFF,TGTGCCAGTAGTACCACAGACAGGGGAGACACTGAAGCTTTCTTT
NA,TRBV19,TRBJ1-4,NA,CASSSHGVTNEKLFF,TGTGCCAGTAGTTCTCACGGGGTAACTAATGAAAAACTGTTTTTT
NA,TRBV10-2,TRBJ2-1,TRBD1,CASLGLKQGAEQFF,TGCGCCAGCCTCGGCCTTAAACAGGGGGCTGAGCAGTTCTTC
NA,TRBV27,TRBJ2-7,NA,CASSPTRNPQRVYLEQYF,TGTGCCAGCAGTCCTACCCGGAATCCTCAGAGGGTGTATCTCGAGCAGTACTTC
NA,TRBV30,TRBJ2-2,TRBD2,CAWRLAGARNTGELFF,TGTGCCTGGAGGCTAGCGGGGGCCAGGAACACCGGGGAGCTGTTTTTT
once,TRBV7-9,TRBJ1-1,NA,CASSPRNSYREAFF,TGTGCCAGCAGCCCAAGAAACAGTTATCGTGAAGCTTTCTTT
once,TRBV10-1,TRBJ2-7,NA,CASSAQGRAYEQYF,TGCGCCAGCAGTGCCCAGGGGAGGGCCTACGAGCAGTACTTC
NA,TRBV2,TRBJ2-2,TRBD2,CASRGGPTGELFF,TGTGCCAGCCGCGGGGGACCCACCGGGGAGCTGTTTTTT
NA,TRBV5-1,TRBJ1-2,TRBD1,CASSLDRITDRDYGYTF,TGCGCCAGCAGCTTGGACAGGATTACGGACAGGGACTATGGCTACACCTTC
NA,TRBV4-3,TRBJ1-5,NA,CASSRHRNSNQPQHF,TGCGCCAGCTCTCGGCACAGAAATAGCAATCAGCCCCAGCATTTT
NA,TRBV18,TRBJ1-5,NA,CASSQGASNQPQHF,TGTGCCAGCTCACAGGGAGCTAGCAATCAGCCCCAGCATTTT
once,TRBV28,TRBJ2-2,TRBD1,CASSSTGSNTGELFF,TGTGCCAGCAGTTCGACAGGGTCGAACACCGGGGAGCTGTTTTTT
NA,TRBV30,TRBJ1-2,TRBD1,CAWGQGANGYTF,TGTGCCTGGGGACAGGGGGCAAATGGCTACACCTTC
NA,TRBV2,TRBJ2-3,NA,CASSEAQNTDTQYF,TGTGCCAGCAGTGAAGCACAAAACACAGATACGCAGTATTTT
few,TRBV4-2,TRBJ2-3,TRBD2,CASSQASGVDTQYF,TGTGCCAGCAGCCAGGCTAGCGGGGTCGATACGCAGTATTTT